This TCR beta chain is from a study of T cell responses to AZD1222 COVID-19 vaccine. The study, taken as a whole, reports: Increased Spike-specific TCR breadth and depth were observed after two AZD1222 doses.

On this clone itself: Its antigen remains unknown.

The repertoire was sequenced with immunoSEQ multiplex PCR; TCRdb's copy has only in-frame clones and lacks some. The table shows about 120,000 clones, with about nine tenths occurring only once. The CDR3 loop spans 17 amino acids. CDR1 is SGHVS, CDR2 FNYEAQ, per germline. After removal of 0 bases from V and 4 bases from J, the junction contained 9 bases not matched to a gene. The specimen was peripheral blood, collected on day 0 of MenACWY control vaccination. The clonotype was recovered from an adult in good health. The rearrangement uses TRBV7-6 and TRBJ2-3; 8 nucleotides line up with TRBD2. CDR3 loop: CASSLALTGGPADTQYF. CDR3 in DNA: TGTGCCAGCAGCTTAGCGCTCACGGGAGGGCCAGCAGATACGCAGTATTTT.